This T cell receptor (beta chain) was observed in a study of blood T cell repertoires in COVID-19. Study-level information: Acute and convalescent COVID-19 samples came from the United States, Italy and Spain.

This CDR3 comprises 17 residues. CDR1 and CDR2 from the germline V gene are LGHDT and YNNKEL (reference sequence). V was pared by 6 bases and J by 2 bases, with 21 bases between. In the original workflow: For nucleated cells, counts were estimated from reference gene primer amplification. Clones were sequenced by immunoSEQ multiplex PCR, and TCRdb holds only the in-frame ones, with some missing. V, J and clone size derive from that table, while D and trimming were established from the DNA sequence. The sample has roughly 100,000 clones; approximately 84% are singletons. The chain recombines TRBV3-1 (or the pseudogene TRBV3-2) with TRBJ2-3, with D unclear. The source is a man aged 35 to 55 with active or convalescent COVID-19. The sample consisted of peripheral blood. CDR3 sequence: CASSHEKLVYTTDTQYF. CDR3 nucleotides: TGTGCCAGCAGTCACGAGAAGCTAGTGTATACCACAGATACGCAGTATTTT.